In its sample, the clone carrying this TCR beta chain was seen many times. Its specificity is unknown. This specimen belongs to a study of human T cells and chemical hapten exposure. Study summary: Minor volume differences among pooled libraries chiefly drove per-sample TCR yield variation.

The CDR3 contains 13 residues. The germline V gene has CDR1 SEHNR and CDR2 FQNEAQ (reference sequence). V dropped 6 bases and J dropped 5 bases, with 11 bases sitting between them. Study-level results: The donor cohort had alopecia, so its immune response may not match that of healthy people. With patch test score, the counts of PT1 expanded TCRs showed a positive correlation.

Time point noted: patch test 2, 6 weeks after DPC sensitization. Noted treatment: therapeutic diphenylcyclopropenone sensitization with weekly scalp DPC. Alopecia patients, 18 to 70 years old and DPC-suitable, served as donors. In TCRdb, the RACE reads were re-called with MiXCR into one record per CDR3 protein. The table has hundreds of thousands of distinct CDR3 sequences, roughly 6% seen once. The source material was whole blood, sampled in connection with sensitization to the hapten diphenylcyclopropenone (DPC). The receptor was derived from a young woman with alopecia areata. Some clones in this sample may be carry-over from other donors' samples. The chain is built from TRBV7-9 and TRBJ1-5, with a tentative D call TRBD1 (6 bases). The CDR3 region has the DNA TGTGCCAGCAGTGACTCAGGGGATCAGCCCCAGCATTTT. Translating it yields CASSDSGDQPQHF. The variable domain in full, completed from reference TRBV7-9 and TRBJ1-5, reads DTGVSQNPRHKITKRGQNVTFRCDPISEHNRLYWYRQTLGQGPEFLTYFQNEAQLEKSRLLSDRFSAERPKGSFSTLEIQRTEQGDSAMYLCASSDSGDQPQHFGDGTRLSIL.